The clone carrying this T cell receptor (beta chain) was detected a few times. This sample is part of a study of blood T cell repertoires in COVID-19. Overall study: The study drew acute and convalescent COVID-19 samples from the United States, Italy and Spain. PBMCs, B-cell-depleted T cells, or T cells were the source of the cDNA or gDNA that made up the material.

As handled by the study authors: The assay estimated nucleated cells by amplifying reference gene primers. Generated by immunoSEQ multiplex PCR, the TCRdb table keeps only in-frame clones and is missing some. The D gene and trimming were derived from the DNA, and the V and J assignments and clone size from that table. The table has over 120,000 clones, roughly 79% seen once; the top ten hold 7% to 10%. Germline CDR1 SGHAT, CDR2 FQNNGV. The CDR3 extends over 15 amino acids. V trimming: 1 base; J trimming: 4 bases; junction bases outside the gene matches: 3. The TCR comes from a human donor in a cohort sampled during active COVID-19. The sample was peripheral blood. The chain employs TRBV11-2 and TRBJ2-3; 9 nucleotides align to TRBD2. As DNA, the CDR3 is TGTGCCAGCAGCTTAGGCAGCGGGAGGTCAGATACGCAGTATTTT. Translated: CASSLGSGRSDTQYF.